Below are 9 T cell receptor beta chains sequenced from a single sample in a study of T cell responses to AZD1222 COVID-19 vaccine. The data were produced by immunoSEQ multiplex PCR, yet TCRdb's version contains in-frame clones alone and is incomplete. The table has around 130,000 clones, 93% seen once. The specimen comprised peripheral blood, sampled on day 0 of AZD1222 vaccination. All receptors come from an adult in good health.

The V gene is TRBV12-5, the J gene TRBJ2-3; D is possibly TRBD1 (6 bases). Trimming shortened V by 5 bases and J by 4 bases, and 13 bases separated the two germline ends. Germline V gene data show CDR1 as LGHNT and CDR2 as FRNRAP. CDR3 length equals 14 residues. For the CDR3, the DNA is TGTGCTAGTGGTCCTACAGGGCCGGCAGATACGCAGTATTTT. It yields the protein CASGPTGPADTQYF.

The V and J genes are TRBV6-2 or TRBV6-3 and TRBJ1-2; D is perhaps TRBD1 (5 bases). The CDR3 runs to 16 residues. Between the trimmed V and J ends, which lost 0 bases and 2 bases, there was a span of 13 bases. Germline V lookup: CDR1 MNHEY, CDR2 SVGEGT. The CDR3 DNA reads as TGTGCCAGCAGTTACTCTGACTCCAGGGTGAACTATGGCTACACCTTC. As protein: CASSYSDSRVNYGYTF.

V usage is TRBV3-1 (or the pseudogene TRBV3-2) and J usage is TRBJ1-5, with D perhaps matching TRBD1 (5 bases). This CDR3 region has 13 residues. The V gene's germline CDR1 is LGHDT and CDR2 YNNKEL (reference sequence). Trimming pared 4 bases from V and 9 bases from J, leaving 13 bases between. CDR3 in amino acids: CASSREGTLPQHF. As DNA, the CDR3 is TGTGCCAGCAGCCGGGAGGGGACCCTGCCCCAGCATTTT.

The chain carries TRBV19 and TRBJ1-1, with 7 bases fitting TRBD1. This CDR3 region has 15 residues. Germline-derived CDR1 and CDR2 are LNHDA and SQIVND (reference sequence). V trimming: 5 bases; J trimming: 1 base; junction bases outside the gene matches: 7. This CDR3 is CASSDWTGGNTEAFF. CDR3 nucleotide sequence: TGTGCCAGTAGTGACTGGACAGGAGGGAACACTGAAGCTTTCTTT.

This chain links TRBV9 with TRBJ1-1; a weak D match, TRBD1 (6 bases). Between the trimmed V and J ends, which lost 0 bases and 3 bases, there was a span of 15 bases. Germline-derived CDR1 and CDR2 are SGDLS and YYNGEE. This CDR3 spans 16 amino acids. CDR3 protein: CASSVALRGPDTEAFF. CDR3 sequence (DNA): TGTGCCAGCAGCGTAGCTCTGCGGGGGCCGGACACTGAAGCTTTCTTT.

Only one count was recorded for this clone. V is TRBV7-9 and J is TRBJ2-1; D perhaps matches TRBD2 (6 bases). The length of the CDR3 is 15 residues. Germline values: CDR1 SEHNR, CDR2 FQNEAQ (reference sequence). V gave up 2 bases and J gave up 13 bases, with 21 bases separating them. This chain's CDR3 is CASSLNGASVDSQFF. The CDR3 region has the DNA TGTGCCAGCAGCTTAAATGGGGCTAGCGTAGATTCACAGTTCTTC.

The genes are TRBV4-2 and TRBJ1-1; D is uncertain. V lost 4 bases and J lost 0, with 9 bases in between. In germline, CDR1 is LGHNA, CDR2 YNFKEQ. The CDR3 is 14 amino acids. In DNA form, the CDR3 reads TGTGCCAGCAGCCCGGGAGACATGAACACTGAAGCTTTCTTT. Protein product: CASSPGDMNTEAFF.

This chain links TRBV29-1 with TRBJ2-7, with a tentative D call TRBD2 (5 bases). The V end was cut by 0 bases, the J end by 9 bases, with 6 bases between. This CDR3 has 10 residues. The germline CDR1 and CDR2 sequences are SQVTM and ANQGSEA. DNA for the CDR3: TGCAGCGTTGAAGACGGGATGCAGTACTTC. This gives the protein CSVEDGMQYF.

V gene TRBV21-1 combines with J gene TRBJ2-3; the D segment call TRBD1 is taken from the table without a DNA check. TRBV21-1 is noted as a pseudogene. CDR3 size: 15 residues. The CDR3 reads CASSPHRRPTDTQYF. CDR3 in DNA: TGTGCCAGCAGCCCGCACAGGAGACCCACAGATACGCAGTATTTT.